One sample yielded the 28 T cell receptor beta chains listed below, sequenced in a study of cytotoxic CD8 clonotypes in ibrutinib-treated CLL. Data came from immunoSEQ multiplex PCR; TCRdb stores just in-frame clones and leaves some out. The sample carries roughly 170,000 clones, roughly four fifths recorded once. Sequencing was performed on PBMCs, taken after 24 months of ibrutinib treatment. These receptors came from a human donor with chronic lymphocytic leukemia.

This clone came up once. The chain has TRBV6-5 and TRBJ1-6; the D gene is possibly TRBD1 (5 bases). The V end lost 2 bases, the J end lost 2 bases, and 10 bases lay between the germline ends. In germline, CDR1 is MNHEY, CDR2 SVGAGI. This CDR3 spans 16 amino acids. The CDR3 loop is CASSYGQGPYNSPLHF. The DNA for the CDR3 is TGTGCCAGCAGTTACGGTCAGGGCCCCTATAATTCACCCCTCCACTTT.

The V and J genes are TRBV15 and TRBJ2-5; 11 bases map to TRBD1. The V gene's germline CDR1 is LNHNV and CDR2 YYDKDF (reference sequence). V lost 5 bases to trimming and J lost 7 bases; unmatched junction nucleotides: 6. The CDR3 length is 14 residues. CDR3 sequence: CATSDRDRGLTQYF. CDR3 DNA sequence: TGTGCCACCAGCGACCGGGACAGGGGGTTGACCCAGTACTTC.

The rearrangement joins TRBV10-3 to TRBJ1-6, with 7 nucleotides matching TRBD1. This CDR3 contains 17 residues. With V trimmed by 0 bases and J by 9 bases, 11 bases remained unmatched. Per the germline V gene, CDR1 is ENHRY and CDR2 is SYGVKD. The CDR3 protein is CAISESSNTGEFSPLHF. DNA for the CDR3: TGTGCCATCAGTGAGTCGAGTAATACAGGGGAGTTTTCACCCCTCCACTTT.

This CDR3 is CASSLIRLAGGLPGELFF. The CDR3 DNA reads as TGTGCCAGCAGCTTAATCCGCCTAGCGGGGGGCCTGCCCGGGGAGCTGTTTTTT. V is TRBV7-2 and J is TRBJ2-2; 11 bases agree with TRBD2. Trimming cost V 2 bases and J 6 bases; bases outside gene matches: 11. CDR1 is SGHTA and CDR2 is FQGNSA in the germline V gene. This CDR3 is built from 18 residues.

CDR3 protein: CAIRNVGNQPQHF. In DNA, the CDR3 is TGTGCCATCAGAAACGTAGGAAATCAGCCCCAGCATTTT. This chain joins TRBV10-3 and TRBJ1-5; D uncertain. CDR3 length equals 13 residues. V gave up 6 bases and J gave up 4 bases, with 10 bases separating them. Germline V gives CDR1 ENHRY, CDR2 SYGVKD.

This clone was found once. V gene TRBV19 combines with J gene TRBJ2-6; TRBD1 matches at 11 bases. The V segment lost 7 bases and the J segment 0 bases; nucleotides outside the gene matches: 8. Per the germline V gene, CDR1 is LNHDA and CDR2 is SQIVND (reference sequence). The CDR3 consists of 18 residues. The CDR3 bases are TGTGCCAGTACCATCGGGACAGGGGGACACTCTGGGGCCAACGTCCTGACTTTC. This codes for CASTIGTGGHSGANVLTF.

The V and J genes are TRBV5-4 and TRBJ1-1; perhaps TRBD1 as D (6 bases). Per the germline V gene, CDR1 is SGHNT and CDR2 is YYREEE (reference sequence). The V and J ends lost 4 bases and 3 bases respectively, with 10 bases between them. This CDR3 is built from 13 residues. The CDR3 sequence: CASSTGGYTEAFF. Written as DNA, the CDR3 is TGTGCCAGCAGCACCGGGGGCTACACTGAAGCTTTCTTT.

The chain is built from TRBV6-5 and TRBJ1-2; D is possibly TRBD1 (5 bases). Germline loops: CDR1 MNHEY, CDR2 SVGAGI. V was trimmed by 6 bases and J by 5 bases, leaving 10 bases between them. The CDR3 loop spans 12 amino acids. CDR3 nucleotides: TGTGCCAGCAGCGTCGGGGGATATGGCTACACCTTC. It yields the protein CASSVGGYGYTF.

CDR3 sequence reads: CASLQRDSYEQYF. CDR3 in DNA: TGTGCCAGCCTACAAAGGGACAGCTACGAGCAGTACTTC. The chain employs TRBV6-5 and TRBJ2-7; TRBD1 aligns across 7 bases. The CDR3 has 13 residues. J gave up 3 bases and V 8 bases, and 7 bases lay outside the gene matches. CDR1 is MNHEY and CDR2 is SVGAGI in the germline V gene.

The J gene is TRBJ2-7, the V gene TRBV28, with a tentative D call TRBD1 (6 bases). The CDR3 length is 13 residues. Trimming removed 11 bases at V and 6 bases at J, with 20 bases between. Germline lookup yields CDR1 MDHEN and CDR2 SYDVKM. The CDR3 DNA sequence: TGTGCCGGGACCGGGACACCCGCGGGCGAGCAGTACTTC. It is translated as CAGTGTPAGEQYF.

CDR3 nucleotides: TGTGCCAGCAGCCTCGGGCCTCCCTCCGCAGATACGCAGTATTTT. Translated: CASSLGPPSADTQYF. The chain links TRBV5-4 to TRBJ2-3; D gene uncertain. Germline V CDR1 and CDR2: SGHNT, YYREEE (reference sequence). This CDR3 has 15 amino acids. Trimming removed 4 bases at V and 4 bases at J, with 16 bases between.

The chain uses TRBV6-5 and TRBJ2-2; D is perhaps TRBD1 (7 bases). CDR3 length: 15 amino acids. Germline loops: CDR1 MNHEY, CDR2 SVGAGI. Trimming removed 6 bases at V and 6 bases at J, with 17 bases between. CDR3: CASSRQGGGAGELFF. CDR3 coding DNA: TGTGCCAGCAGCCGACAGGGAGGTGGGGCCGGGGAGCTGTTTTTT.

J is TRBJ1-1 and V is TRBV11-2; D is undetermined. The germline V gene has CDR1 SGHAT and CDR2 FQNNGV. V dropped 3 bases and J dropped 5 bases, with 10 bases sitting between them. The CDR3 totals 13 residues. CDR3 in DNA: TGTGCCAGCAGCTTGATAGGGAGGACTGAAGCTTTCTTT. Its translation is CASSLIGRTEAFF.

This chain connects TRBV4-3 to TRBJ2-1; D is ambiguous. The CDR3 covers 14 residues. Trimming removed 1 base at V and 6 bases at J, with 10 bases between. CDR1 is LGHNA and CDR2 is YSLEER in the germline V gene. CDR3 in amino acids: CASSQGLLTNEQFF. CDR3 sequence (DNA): TGCGCCAGCAGCCAAGGACTGCTCACCAATGAGCAGTTCTTC.

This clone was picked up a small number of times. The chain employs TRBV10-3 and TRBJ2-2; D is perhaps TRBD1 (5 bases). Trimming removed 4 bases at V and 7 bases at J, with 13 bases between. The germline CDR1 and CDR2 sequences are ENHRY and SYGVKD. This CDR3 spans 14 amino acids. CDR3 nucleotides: TGTGCCATCAGTGTCACAGGATTTGACGGGGAGCTGTTTTTT. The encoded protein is CAISVTGFDGELFF.

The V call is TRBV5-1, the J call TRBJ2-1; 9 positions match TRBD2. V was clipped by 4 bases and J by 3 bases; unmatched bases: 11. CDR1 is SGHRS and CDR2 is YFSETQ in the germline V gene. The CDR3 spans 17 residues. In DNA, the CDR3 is TGCGCCAGCAGCCCACTCGTGACTAGCGGAGTCTACAATGAGCAGTTCTTC. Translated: CASSPLVTSGVYNEQFF. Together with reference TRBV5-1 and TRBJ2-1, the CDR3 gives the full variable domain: KAGVTQTPRYLIKTRGQQVTLSCSPISGHRSVSWYQQTPGQGLQFLFEYFSETQRNKGNFPGRFSGRQFSNSRSEMNVSTLELGDSALYLCASSPLVTSGVYNEQFFGPGTRLTVL.

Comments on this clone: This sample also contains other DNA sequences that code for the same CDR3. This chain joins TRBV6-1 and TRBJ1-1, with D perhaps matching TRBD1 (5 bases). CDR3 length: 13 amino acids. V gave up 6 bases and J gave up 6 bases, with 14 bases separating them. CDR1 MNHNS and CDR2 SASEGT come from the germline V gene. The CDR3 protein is CASSGTETSEAFF. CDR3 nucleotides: TGTGCCAGCAGCGGGACCGAGACGTCTGAAGCTTTCTTT.

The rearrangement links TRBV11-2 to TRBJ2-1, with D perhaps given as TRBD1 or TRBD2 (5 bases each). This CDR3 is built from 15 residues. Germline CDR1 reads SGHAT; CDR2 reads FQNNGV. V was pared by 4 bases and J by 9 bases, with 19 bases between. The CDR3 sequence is CASSSRLGDLGEQFF. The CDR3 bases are TGTGCCAGCAGCTCCCGCTTGGGGGACCTCGGTGAGCAGTTCTTC.

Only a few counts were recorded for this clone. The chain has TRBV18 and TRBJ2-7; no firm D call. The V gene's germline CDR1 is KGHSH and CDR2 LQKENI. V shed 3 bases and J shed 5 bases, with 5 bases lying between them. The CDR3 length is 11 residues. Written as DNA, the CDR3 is TGTGCCAGCTCACCTAAAGACGAGCAGTACTTC. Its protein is CASSPKDEQYF.

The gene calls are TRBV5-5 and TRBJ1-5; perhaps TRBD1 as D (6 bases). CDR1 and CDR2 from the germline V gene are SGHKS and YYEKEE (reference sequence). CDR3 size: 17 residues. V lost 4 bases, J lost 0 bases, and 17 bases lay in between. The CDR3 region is CASSLQYRVHSNQPQHF. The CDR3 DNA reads TGTGCCAGCAGCCTCCAATACAGGGTTCATAGCAATCAGCCCCAGCATTTT.

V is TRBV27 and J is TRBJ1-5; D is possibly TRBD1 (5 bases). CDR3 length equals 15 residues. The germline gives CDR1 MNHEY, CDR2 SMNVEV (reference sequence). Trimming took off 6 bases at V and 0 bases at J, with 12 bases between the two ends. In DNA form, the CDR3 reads TGTGCCAGCAGATCGGGGGTCCTTAGCAATCAGCCCCAGCATTTT. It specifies CASRSGVLSNQPQHF.

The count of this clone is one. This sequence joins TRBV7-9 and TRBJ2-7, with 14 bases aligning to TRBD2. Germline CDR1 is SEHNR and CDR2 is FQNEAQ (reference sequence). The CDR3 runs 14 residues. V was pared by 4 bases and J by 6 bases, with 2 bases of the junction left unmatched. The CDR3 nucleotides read TGTGCCAGCAGCTCCGGACTAGCGGGGGGCGAGCAGTACTTC. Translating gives CASSSGLAGGEQYF.

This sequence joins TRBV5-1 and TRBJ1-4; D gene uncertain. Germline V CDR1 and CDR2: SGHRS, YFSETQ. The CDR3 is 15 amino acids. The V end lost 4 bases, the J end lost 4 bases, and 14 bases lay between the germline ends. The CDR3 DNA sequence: TGCGCCAGCAGCCTCGAGCCGAATTATAATGAAAAACTGTTTTTT. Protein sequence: CASSLEPNYNEKLFF.

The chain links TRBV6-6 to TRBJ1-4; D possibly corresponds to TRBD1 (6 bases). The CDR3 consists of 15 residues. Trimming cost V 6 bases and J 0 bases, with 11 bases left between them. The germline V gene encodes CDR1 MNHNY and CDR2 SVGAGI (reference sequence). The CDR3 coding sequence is TGTGCCAGCAGCGGGGACATAGCAACTAATGAAAAACTGTTTTTT. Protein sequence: CASSGDIATNEKLFF.

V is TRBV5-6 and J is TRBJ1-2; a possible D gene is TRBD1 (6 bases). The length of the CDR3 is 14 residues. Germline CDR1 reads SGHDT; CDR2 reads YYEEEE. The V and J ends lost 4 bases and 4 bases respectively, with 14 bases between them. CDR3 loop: CASSARDTTYGYTF. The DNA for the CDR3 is TGTGCCAGCAGCGCTCGGGACACCACCTATGGCTACACCTTC.

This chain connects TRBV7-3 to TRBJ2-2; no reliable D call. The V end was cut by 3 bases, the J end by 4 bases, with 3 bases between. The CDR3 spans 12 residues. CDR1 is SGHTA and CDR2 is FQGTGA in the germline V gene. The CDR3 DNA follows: TGTGCCAGCAGCTTGGGCACCGGGGAGCTGTTTTTT. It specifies CASSLGTGELFF.

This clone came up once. The CDR3 sequence: CASSLGLAGGVDEQYF. CDR3 bases: TGCGCCAGCAGCTTGGGGCTAGCGGGGGGCGTGGACGAGCAGTACTTC. The V and J genes are TRBV5-1 and TRBJ2-7; TRBD2 agrees at 11 bases. The CDR3 sequence is 16 residues long. The germline V gene encodes CDR1 SGHRS and CDR2 YFSETQ. Trimming at V came to 0 bases and at J to 5 bases, leaving 7 bases not matched to a gene.

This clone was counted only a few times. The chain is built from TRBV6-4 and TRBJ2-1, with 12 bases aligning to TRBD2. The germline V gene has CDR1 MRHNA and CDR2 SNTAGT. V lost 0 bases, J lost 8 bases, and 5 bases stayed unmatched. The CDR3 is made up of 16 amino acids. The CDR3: CASSDSKASGRDEQFF. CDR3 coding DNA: TGTGCCAGCAGTGACTCGAAGGCTAGCGGGAGGGATGAGCAGTTCTTC.